This passage covers 8 T cell receptor beta chains from one sample sequenced in a study of T cells in women clearing cervical HPV infection. Data came from immunoSEQ multiplex PCR; TCRdb stores just in-frame clones and leaves some out. This listing includes roughly 32,000 clones. Sequenced input: blood buffy coat. All receptors derive from a woman between 18 and 70 years old with a cervical HPV16 infection that either progressed to CIN3+ or cleared (not recorded which).

As regards this clone: The read falls 3 residues short of the CDR3 end, and the missing part is taken from the germline J gene. This chain uses TRBV3-1 (or the pseudogene TRBV3-2) with TRBJ2-7; D may be TRBD1 (6 bases). The CDR3 totals 15 residues. Germline loops: CDR1 LGHDT, CDR2 YNNKEL (reference sequence). The V end was cut by 2 bases, the J end by 2 bases, with 13 bases between. CDR3 sequence reads: CASSQRAGETYEQYF. CDR3 DNA, as far as it was read: TGTGCCAGCAGCCAAAGGGCAGGGGAAACCTACGAG.

Note on this clone: The read comes to an end 3 residues before the CDR3 does, leaving the germline J gene to fill in the end. The chain carries TRBV6-2 or TRBV6-3 and TRBJ2-1; the D gene is possibly TRBD2 (6 bases). CDR3 length: 15 residues. The ends were cut back, 7 bases at V and 5 bases at J, with 18 bases in the middle. Looked up from germline, CDR1 is MNHEY and CDR2 is SVGEGT. Here the CDR3 reads CASNKRGGFDNEQFF. The CDR3 bases that were read are TGTGCCAGCAATAAACGAGGAGGGTTCGACAATGAG.

In the case of this clone: The missing CDR3 end, 3 residues past where the read stops, is filled in from the germline J gene. V is TRBV30 and J is TRBJ2-2, with a possible D match to TRBD1 (5 bases). This CDR3 has 12 residues. The germline V gene encodes CDR1 GTSNPN and CDR2 SVGIG (reference sequence). CDR3 bases read: TGTGCCTGGGGCGAGACAGTCCCAGGG. It translates to CAWGETVPG. The full CDR3 protein is CAWGETVPGLFF.

The CDR3 DNA, read in part, is TGCAGCGTTGAAGCGACCGGGACGGGGGGACGC. It encodes CSVEATGTGGR. The entire CDR3 is CSVEATGTGGRYTF. J is TRBJ1-2 and V is TRBV29-1; the D gene is possibly TRBD1 (5 bases). The sequence runs out 3 residues before the end of the CDR3; the remainder is reconstructed from the germline J gene. The germline V gene encodes CDR1 SQVTM and CDR2 ANQGSEA. This CDR3 comprises 14 residues.

As regards this clone: Read data end 3 residues before the CDR3 end; the end is taken from the germline J gene. This chain uses TRBV7-2 with TRBJ1-2, with unresolved D. The germline V gene encodes CDR1 SGHTA and CDR2 FQGNSA. This CDR3 comprises 13 residues. The CDR3 reads CASSGLLYNDYTF. The CDR3 bases that were read are TGTGCCAGCAGCGGCCTCTTATACAATGAC. The whole variable domain, remainder taken from reference TRBV7-2 and TRBJ1-2, is GAGVSQSPSNKVTEKGKDVELRCDPISGHTALYWYRQSLGQGLEFLIYFQGNSAPDKSGLPSDRFSAERTGGSVSTLTIQRTQQEDSAVYLCASSGLLYNDYTFGSGTRLTVV.

With respect to this clone: The read falls 3 residues short of the CDR3 end, and the missing part is taken from the germline J gene. The chain uses TRBV4-2 and TRBJ2-1, with TRBD2 identical over 7 bases. The CDR3 sequence is 15 residues long. Germline CDR1 reads LGHNA; CDR2 reads YNFKEQ. After removal of 4 bases from V and 6 bases from J, the junction contained 9 bases not matched to a gene. The CDR3 spells CASSPPGGGSNEQFF. The DNA read from the CDR3 is TGTGCCAGCAGCCCCCCGGGTGGCGGGAGCAATGAG.

As to this clone: The CDR3 end is not reached by the read, which stops 3 residues before it; the germline J gene fills it in. The genes are TRBV19 and TRBJ2-1, with 8 bases aligning to TRBD2. The CDR3 loop spans 14 amino acids. CDR1 and CDR2 (germline): LNHDA, SQIVND (reference sequence). V shed 3 bases and J 6 bases; nucleotides not matched to a gene: 4. The CDR3 loop is CASSMGLAGNEQFF. Partial CDR3 DNA: TGTGCCAGTAGTATGGGGCTAGCGGGCAATGAG. Filled out from reference TRBV19 and TRBJ2-1, the complete variable domain reads DGGITQSPKYLFRKEGQNVTLSCEQNLNHDAMYWYRQDPGQGLRLIYYSQIVNDFQKGDIAEGYSVSREKKESFPLTVTSAQKNPTAFYLCASSMGLAGNEQFFGPGTRLTVL.

Of note for this clone: The sequenced fragment ends 3 residues before the CDR3 boundary, so the rest is inferred from the germline J gene. This chain links TRBV7-1 with TRBJ1-2; D perhaps matches TRBD1 (5 bases). TRBV7-1 is annotated as an ORF whose role is uncertain. The CDR3 has 21 residues. Incomplete CDR3 DNA: TGTGCCAGCAGCTCAGACCGCCCCCTAGCGGGACGTTCTCAAAACACAGATACC. This sequence encodes CASSSDRPLAGRSQNTDT. From start to end, the CDR3 is CASSSDRPLAGRSQNTDTYTF.